Each of the 15 T cell receptor beta chains below was sequenced from the same sample in a study of blood T cell repertoires in COVID-19. Method: immunoSEQ multiplex PCR; TCRdb's copy keeps in-frame clones and lacks some. The table records about 200,000 clones, 80% of them present only once. The specimen was peripheral blood. The receptors come from a woman in her 70s with acute or convalescent COVID-19.

The chain links TRBV28 to TRBJ2-7; a weak D match, TRBD1 (6 bases). The CDR3 is made up of 14 amino acids. Trimming stripped 2 bases from V and 3 bases from J, with 11 bases between. Germline assignment: CDR1 MDHEN and CDR2 SYDVKM. CDR3 region: CASSLPGHNYEQYF. The CDR3 bases are TGTGCCAGCAGTTTACCGGGACACAACTACGAGCAGTACTTC.

This clone was counted a few times. The chain employs TRBV10-1 and TRBJ2-7; 10 bases map to TRBD2. Per germline, CDR1 WNHNN and CDR2 SYGVQD (reference sequence). The CDR3 extends over 15 amino acids. The trim removed 5 bases at V and 2 bases at J, leaving 6 bases unmatched. The CDR3 is CASSPSGTSAYEQYF. The CDR3 DNA reads as TGCGCCAGCAGTCCGTCCGGGACTAGCGCCTACGAGCAGTACTTC.

Only a few counts were recorded for this clone. The CDR3 is CASSGDSSYEQYF. CDR3 DNA: TGTGCCAGCAGTGGGGACAGCTCCTACGAGCAGTACTTC. The rearrangement uses TRBV28 and TRBJ2-7; 7 bases line up with TRBD1. V dropped 5 bases and J dropped 0; count of bases not matched to a gene: 1. Germline V gene data show CDR1 as MDHEN and CDR2 as SYDVKM. This CDR3 spans 13 amino acids.

The chain employs TRBV18 and TRBJ2-6, with 12 bases lining up with TRBD1. The J segment lost 2 bases and the V segment lost 4 bases, leaving 3 bases of the junction unmatched. The germline gives CDR1 KGHSH, CDR2 LQKENI. The CDR3 sequence is 17 residues long. CDR3 sequence: CASSRGTGGTGANVLTF. DNA of the CDR3: TGTGCCAGCTCACGGGGGACAGGGGGCACTGGGGCCAACGTCCTGACTTTC.

The gene calls are TRBV2 and TRBJ1-2, with TRBD1 identical over 9 bases. The V gene's germline CDR1 is SNHLY and CDR2 FYNNEI. V shed 7 bases and J 7 bases; nucleotides not matched to a gene: 7. The CDR3 is made up of 13 amino acids. Written as DNA, the CDR3 is TGTGCCAGCAATCTACAGGGGGCGCTTGGCTACACCTTC. Translating it yields CASNLQGALGYTF.

The V and J genes are TRBV18 and TRBJ2-7; 8 bases align to TRBD1. Unmatched junction bases numbered 3, after V lost 3 bases and J lost 2 bases. This CDR3 is 14 amino acids long. Germline CDR1 reads KGHSH; CDR2 reads LQKENI. CDR3 nucleotides: TGTGCCAGCTCACCGGACAGGGTTACCTACGAGCAGTACTTC. Translating it yields CASSPDRVTYEQYF.

This clone was detected once. The chain links TRBV12-5 to TRBJ1-2, with 7 bases matching TRBD1. V trimming: 1 base; J trimming: 7 bases; junction bases outside the gene matches: 3. This CDR3 is built from 13 residues. Per the germline V gene, CDR1 is LGHNT and CDR2 is FRNRAP. Here the CDR3 DNA reads TGTGCTAGTGGTTTGGACCACAGGGGTGGCTACACCTTC. Amino acid sequence: CASGLDHRGGYTF.

V gene TRBV2 combines with J gene TRBJ2-5; the D gene is possibly TRBD2 (5 bases). The germline gives CDR1 SNHLY, CDR2 FYNNEI. The CDR3 runs to 14 residues. V was shortened by 3 bases and J by 5 bases, with 13 bases between the two germline ends. CDR3 residues: CASSELQRTETQYF. In nucleotides, the CDR3 is TGTGCCAGCAGTGAGCTCCAGCGGACGGAGACCCAGTACTTC.

This clone occurred a few times. This sample also contains other DNA sequences that code for the same CDR3. The chain couples TRBV5-1 to TRBJ1-5; D gene uncertain. Germline V gives CDR1 SGHRS, CDR2 YFSETQ. The V end was cut by 0 bases, the J end by 1 base, with 5 bases between. The CDR3 sequence is 14 residues long. Written as DNA, the CDR3 is TGCGCCAGCAGCTTGGACGGGAGCAATCAGCCCCAGCATTTT. Its protein product is CASSLDGSNQPQHF.

The chain recombines TRBV21-1 with TRBJ2-6; the table's D call TRBD2 went unverified against the DNA. TRBV21-1 constitutes a pseudogene. The CDR3 length is 17 residues. Here the CDR3 DNA reads TGTGCCAGCAGCAACCGCCTTGGGAGCTCTGGGGCCAACGTCCTGACTTTC. It specifies CASSNRLGSSGANVLTF.

The chain links TRBV19 to TRBJ2-7; 10 bases agree with TRBD1. In germline, CDR1 is LNHDA, CDR2 SQIVND (reference sequence). This CDR3 is 15 amino acids long. With V trimmed by 3 bases and J by 4 bases, 6 bases remained unmatched. The CDR3: CASSILGTGAYEQYF. CDR3 DNA sequence: TGTGCCAGTAGTATTCTGGGGACAGGGGCGTACGAGCAGTACTTC.

In this sample, this clone turned up a few times. This chain joins TRBV6-4 and TRBJ1-5; 8 positions agree with TRBD1. CDR3 length equals 16 residues. V lost 2 bases to trimming and J lost 6 bases; unmatched junction nucleotides: 9. Per the germline V gene, CDR1 is MRHNA and CDR2 is SNTAGT. This CDR3 is CASSDPADRGGQPQHF. In DNA, the CDR3 is TGTGCCAGCAGTGACCCCGCCGACAGGGGAGGTCAGCCCCAGCATTTT.

The rearrangement uses TRBV23-1 and TRBJ2-7; TRBD1 agrees at 9 bases. TRBV23-1 is marked as an open reading frame, function uncertain. V trimming: 3 bases; J trimming: 5 bases; junction bases outside the gene matches: 11. The CDR3 sequence is 16 residues long. The CDR3 DNA sequence: TGCGCCAGCAGTCACAAATTGAACAGGGGGCTCCACGAGCAGTACTTC. It encodes CASSHKLNRGLHEQYF.

This clone was observed a few times. The chain employs TRBV10-3 and TRBJ1-2; TRBD1 aligns across 10 bases. The CDR3 extends over 14 amino acids. V dropped 7 bases and J dropped 2; count of bases not matched to a gene: 4. The V gene's germline CDR1 is ENHRY and CDR2 SYGVKD. CDR3 residues: CAITRTGGNYGYTF. In DNA form, the CDR3 reads TGTGCCATCACCCGGACAGGGGGAAACTATGGCTACACCTTC.

This clone came up a few times. This chain joins TRBV27 and TRBJ1-1; weak D call: TRBD1 (5 bases). V was cut by 0 bases and J by 2 bases, with 10 bases left in between. Germline V gene lookup returns CDR1 MNHEY and CDR2 SMNVEV (reference sequence). This CDR3 region has 15 residues. The CDR3 nucleotides read TGTGCCAGCAGTTTATCGACGGGGGGTAACACTGAAGCTTTCTTT. It is translated as CASSLSTGGNTEAFF.